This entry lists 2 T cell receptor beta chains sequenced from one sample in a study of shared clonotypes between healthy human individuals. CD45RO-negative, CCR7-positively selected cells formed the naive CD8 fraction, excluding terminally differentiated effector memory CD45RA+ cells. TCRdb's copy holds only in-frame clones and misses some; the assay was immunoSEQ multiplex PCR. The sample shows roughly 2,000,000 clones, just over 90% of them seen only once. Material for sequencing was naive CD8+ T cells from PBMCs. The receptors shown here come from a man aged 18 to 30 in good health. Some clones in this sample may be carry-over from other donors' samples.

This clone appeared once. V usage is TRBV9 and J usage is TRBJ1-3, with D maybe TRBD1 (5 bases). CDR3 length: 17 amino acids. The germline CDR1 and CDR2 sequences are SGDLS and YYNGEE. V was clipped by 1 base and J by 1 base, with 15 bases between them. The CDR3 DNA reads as TGTGCCAGCAGCGTAAGGGGCGGACATTATTCTGGAAACACCATATATTTT. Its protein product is CASSVRGGHYSGNTIYF.

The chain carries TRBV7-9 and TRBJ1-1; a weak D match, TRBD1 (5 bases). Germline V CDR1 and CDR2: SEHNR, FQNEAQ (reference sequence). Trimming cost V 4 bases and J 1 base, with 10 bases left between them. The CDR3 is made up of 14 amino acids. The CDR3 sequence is CASSSGGWNTEAFF. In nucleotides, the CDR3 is TGTGCCAGCAGCTCGGGGGGGTGGAACACTGAAGCTTTCTTT.